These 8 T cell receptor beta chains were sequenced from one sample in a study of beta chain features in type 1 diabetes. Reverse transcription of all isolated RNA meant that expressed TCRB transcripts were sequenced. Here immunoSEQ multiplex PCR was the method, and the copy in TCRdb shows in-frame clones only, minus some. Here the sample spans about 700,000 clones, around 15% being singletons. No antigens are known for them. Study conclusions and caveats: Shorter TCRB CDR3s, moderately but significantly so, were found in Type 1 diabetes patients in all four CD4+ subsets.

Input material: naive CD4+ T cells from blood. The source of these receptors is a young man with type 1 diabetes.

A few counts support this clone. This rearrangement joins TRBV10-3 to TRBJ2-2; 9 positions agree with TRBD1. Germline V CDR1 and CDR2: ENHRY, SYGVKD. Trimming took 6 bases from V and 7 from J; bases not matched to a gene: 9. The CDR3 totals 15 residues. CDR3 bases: TGTGCCATCAGCCGGGGACAGGGTGTCAGCGGGGAGCTGTTTTTT. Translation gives CAISRGQGVSGELFF.

The DNA of the CDR3 is TGTGCCAGCAGCCTCACGGGGGGCGCGGACATTCAGTACTTC. Translating gives CASSLTGGADIQYF. V and J are TRBV11-2 and TRBJ2-4; the D gene is possibly TRBD2 (7 bases). The V gene's germline CDR1 is SGHAT and CDR2 FQNNGV. CDR3 length equals 14 residues. V was shortened by 5 bases and J by 8 bases, with 16 bases between the two germline ends.

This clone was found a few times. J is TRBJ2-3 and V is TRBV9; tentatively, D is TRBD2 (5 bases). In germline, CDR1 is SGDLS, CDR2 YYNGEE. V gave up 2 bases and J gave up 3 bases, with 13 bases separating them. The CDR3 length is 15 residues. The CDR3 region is CASSVRNGITDTQYF. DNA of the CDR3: TGTGCCAGCAGCGTTAGGAACGGGATTACAGATACGCAGTATTTT.

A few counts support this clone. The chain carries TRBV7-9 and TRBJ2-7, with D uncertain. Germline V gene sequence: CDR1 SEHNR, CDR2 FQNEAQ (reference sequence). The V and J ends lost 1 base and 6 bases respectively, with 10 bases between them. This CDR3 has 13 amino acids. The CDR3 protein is CASSLGTSGEQYF. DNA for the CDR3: TGTGCCAGCAGCTTAGGGACCTCCGGCGAGCAGTACTTC.

Here the CDR3 reads CASSLHSTDTQYF. For the CDR3, the DNA is TGTGCCAGCAGCTTGCATAGCACAGATACGCAGTATTTT. V gene TRBV7-9 combines with J gene TRBJ2-3; no reliable D call. This CDR3 is 13 amino acids long. Trimming removed 3 bases from V and 0 bases from J, with 4 bases in between. Germline CDR1 reads SEHNR; CDR2 reads FQNEAQ (reference sequence).

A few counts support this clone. CDR3 in amino acids: CASSLGLSPNEQFF. The CDR3, as DNA: TGTGCCAGCAGCTTAGGGCTTAGCCCGAATGAGCAGTTCTTC. The chain has TRBV7-2 and TRBJ2-1; no clear D. CDR3 length equals 14 residues. Deletions cut 1 base from V and 7 bases from J, with 11 bases between. Germline V gives CDR1 SGHTA, CDR2 FQGNSA.

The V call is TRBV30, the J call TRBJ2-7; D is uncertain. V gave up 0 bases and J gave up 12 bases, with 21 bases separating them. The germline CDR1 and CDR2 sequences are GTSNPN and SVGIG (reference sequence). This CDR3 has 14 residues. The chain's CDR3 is CAWSVGGARGALYF. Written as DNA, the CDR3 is TGTGCCTGGAGTGTAGGCGGAGCGCGTGGCGCGCTGTACTTC.

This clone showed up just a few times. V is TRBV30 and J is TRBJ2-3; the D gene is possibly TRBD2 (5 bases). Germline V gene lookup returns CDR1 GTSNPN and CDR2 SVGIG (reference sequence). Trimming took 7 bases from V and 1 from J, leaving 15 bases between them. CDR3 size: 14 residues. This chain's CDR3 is CASTDGVGTDTQYF. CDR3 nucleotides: TGTGCCTCCACCGACGGGGTAGGCACAGATACGCAGTATTTT.